Following are 11 T cell receptor beta chains from one sample sequenced in a study of cytomegalovirus exposure and HLA in healthy donors. PCR employed 60 Vbeta and 13 Jbeta primers. TCRdb keeps only in-frame clones here, not all; method: immunoSEQ multiplex PCR. The profile shows 150,000 to 200,000 clones, around 83% of them singletons. The sequencing input was PBMCs. These receptors were obtained from a woman aged 40 to 50 in good health and CMV-seronegative.

Points on this clone: This sample includes further DNA sequences coding for the same CDR3. The rearrangement joins TRBV6-6 to TRBJ1-2; D remains unclear. V was pared by 5 bases and J by 0 bases, with 4 bases between. The CDR3 has 12 amino acids. Germline V gene lookup returns CDR1 MNHNY and CDR2 SVGAGI (reference sequence). CDR3 protein: CASSQTNYGYTF. The DNA of the CDR3 is TGTGCCAGCAGTCAGACTAACTATGGCTACACCTTC.

The rearrangement uses TRBV27 and TRBJ1-1; 7 nucleotides match TRBD1. CDR1 and CDR2 (germline): MNHEY, SMNVEV (reference sequence). This CDR3 spans 16 amino acids. Trimming took 3 bases from V and 4 from J; bases not matched to a gene: 11. Here the CDR3 DNA reads TGTGCCAGCAGTTTTGGACAGGCAGGCTGGATCACTGAAGCTTTCTTT. Its translation: CASSFGQAGWITEAFF.

The V and J genes are TRBV5-1 and TRBJ2-1, with 9 nucleotides matching TRBD2. With 4 bases clipped from V and 6 bases from J, the junction kept 8 bases outside the gene matches. The CDR3 spans 15 residues. Germline lookup yields CDR1 SGHRS and CDR2 YFSETQ. This CDR3 reads CASSQDPGLANEQFF. CDR3 sequence (DNA): TGCGCCAGCAGCCAAGACCCGGGACTAGCCAATGAGCAGTTCTTC.

This clone was seen just once. Written as DNA, the CDR3 is TGTGCCAGTAGTATAGCGGGAGGCGGGAGTGGTACCTACGAGCAGTACTTC. This gives the protein CASSIAGGGSGTYEQYF. This chain links TRBV19 with TRBJ2-7; the match to TRBD2 covers 7 bases. V was clipped by 1 base and J by 2 bases; unmatched bases: 11. The CDR3 extends over 17 amino acids. Germline CDR1 LNHDA, CDR2 SQIVND (reference sequence).

The gene calls are TRBV27 and TRBJ1-2; TRBD1 might be the D (5 bases). This CDR3 contains 13 residues. Germline V gene data show CDR1 as MNHEY and CDR2 as SMNVEV (reference sequence). Trimming pared 7 bases from V and 5 bases from J, leaving 14 bases between. Here the CDR3 reads CASKQRGEYGYTF. CDR3 nucleotides: TGTGCCAGCAAGCAGCGGGGGGAATATGGCTACACCTTC.

CDR3 in DNA: TGTGCCAGCAGCCCCCATCTTTGGGACAGCCGCGAAAAACTGTTTTTT. Amino acids: CASSPHLWDSREKLFF. This chain links TRBV16 with TRBJ1-4, with TRBD1 identical over 7 bases. Germline trimming cut 4 bases from V and 8 bases from J; bases unmatched to any gene: 13. This CDR3 has 16 amino acids. CDR1 and CDR2 from the germline V gene are KGHSY and FQNENV.

The chain links TRBV4-3 to TRBJ2-3, with 11 bases lining up with TRBD2. V was clipped by 3 bases and J by 4 bases; unmatched bases: 3. This CDR3 has 15 residues. The germline CDR1 and CDR2 sequences are LGHNA and YSLEER. CDR3 sequence (DNA): TGCGCCAGCAGCCAGACTAGCGGGACGGCAGATACGCAGTATTTT. This translates into CASSQTSGTADTQYF.

This clone is a singleton in its sample. V gene TRBV5-1 combines with J gene TRBJ2-7; D possibly corresponds to TRBD2 (6 bases). The CDR3 has 17 residues. V lost 0 bases to trimming and J lost 2 bases, with 18 bases between them. The germline V gene encodes CDR1 SGHRS and CDR2 YFSETQ. The CDR3 nucleotides read TGCGCCAGCAGCTTGGGTCTTGCGGGACCACTTACCTACGAGCAGTACTTC. This sequence encodes CASSLGLAGPLTYEQYF.

This clone was counted a single time. The chain is built from TRBV2 and TRBJ2-7, with 9 nucleotides matching TRBD1. V lost 6 bases and J lost 6; bases outside the gene matches: 3. The germline gives CDR1 SNHLY, CDR2 FYNNEI. The CDR3 has 12 residues. The CDR3 nucleotides are TGTGCCAGCAGCCGGGACAGGGCCGAGCAGTACGTC. This translates into CASSRDRAEQYV.

The chain joins TRBV7-9 to TRBJ1-2; D not resolved. V was cut by 1 base and J by 2 bases, with 8 bases left in between. This CDR3 is 14 amino acids long. Germline assignment: CDR1 SEHNR and CDR2 FQNEAQ (reference sequence). The CDR3 loop reads CASSLDLENYGYTF. CDR3 DNA sequence: TGTGCCAGCAGCTTAGATTTAGAAAACTATGGCTACACCTTC.

The J gene is TRBJ1-1, the V gene TRBV7-2, with 7 bases fitting TRBD1. In germline, CDR1 is SGHTA, CDR2 FQGNSA. The length of the CDR3 is 13 residues. The trim removed 4 bases at V and 10 bases at J, leaving 9 bases unmatched. Written as DNA, the CDR3 is TGTGCCAGCAGCTACCAACAGGGGTTTGGAGCTTTCTTT. Protein product: CASSYQQGFGAFF.